This T cell receptor (beta chain) was recovered during a study of cytomegalovirus exposure and HLA in healthy donors. Study in general: In a later analysis, the approximately 110 validation repertoires were reported to have used the same platform as the 600 to 700 first-cohort repertoires. Study-wide points: The study listed roughly 160 cytomegalovirus-associated TCR beta chains. According to a subsequent analysis, TCR clusters identified in the first cohort showed a tendency to co-occur across the approximately 120 validation repertoires.

Germline V gene lookup returns CDR1 SGHRS and CDR2 YFSETQ. This CDR3 has 17 amino acids. V was pared by 1 base and J by 4 bases, with 11 bases of the junction left unmatched. Comment on this clone: The target antigen is unknown.

Sequencing used immunoSEQ multiplex PCR; TCRdb keeps in-frame clones, though not all of them. This table holds over 110,000 clones, about 90% found once. The chain employs TRBV5-1 and TRBJ2-7; 10 bases map to TRBD1. Sequencing was carried out using PBMCs. The receptor was isolated from a man aged 18 to 35 in good health and CMV-seronegative. For the CDR3, the DNA is TGCGCCAGCAGCTTGCCCACGACCGGGACAGGGGTTTACGAGCAGTACTTC. This gives the protein CASSLPTTGTGVYEQYF.